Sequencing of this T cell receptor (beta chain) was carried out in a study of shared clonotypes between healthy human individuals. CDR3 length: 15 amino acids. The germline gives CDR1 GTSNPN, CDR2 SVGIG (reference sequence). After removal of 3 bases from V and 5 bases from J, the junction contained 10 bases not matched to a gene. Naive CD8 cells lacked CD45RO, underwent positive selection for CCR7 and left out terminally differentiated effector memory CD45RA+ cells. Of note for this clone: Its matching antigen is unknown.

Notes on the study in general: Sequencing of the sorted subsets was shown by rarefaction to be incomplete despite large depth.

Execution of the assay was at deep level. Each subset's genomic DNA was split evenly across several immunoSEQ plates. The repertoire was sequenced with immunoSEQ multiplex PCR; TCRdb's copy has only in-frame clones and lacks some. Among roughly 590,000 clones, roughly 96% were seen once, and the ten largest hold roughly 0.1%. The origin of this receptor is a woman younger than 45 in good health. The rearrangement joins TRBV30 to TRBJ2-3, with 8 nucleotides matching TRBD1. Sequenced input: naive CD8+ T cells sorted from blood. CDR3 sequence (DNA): TGTGCCTGGAGCACAGGGGGTTCCTCCGGAGATACGCAGTATTTT. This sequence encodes CAWSTGGSSGDTQYF.